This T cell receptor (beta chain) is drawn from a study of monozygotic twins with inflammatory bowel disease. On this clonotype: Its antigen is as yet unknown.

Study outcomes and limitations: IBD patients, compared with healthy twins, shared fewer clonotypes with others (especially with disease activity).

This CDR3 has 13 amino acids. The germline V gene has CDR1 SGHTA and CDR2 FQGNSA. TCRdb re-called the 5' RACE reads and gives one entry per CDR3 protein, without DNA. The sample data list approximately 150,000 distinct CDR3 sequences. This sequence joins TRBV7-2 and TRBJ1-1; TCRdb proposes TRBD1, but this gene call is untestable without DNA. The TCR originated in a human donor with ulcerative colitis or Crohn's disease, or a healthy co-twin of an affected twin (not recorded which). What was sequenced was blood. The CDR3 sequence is CASSFQGTTEAFF.